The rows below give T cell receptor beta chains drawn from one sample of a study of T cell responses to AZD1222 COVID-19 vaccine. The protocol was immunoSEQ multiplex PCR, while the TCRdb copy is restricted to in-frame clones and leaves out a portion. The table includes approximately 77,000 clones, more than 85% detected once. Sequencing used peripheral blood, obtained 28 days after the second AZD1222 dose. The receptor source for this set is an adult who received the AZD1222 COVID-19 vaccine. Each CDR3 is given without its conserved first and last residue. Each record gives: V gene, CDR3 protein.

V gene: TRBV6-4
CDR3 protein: ASSSVAGRTDTQY

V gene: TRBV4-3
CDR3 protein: ASSQDTARGVYGYT

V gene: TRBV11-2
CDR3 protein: ASSLEGVIRNEQF

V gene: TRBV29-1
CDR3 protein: SVVLRSYEQY

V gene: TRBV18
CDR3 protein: ASSPREDMNTEAF

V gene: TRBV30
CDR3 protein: AWGREYGYT

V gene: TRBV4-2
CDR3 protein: ASSQDGQRTQPQH

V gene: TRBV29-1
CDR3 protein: SVEGTYNEQF

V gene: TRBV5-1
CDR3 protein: ASREGAGTGYQPQH

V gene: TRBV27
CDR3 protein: ASRELRGGRGEKLF

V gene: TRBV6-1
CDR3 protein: ASSEAGQPYNSPLH

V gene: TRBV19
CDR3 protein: ASSAGTVNTGELF

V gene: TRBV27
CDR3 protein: ASSTGTGYEQY

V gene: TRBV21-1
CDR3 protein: ASSTKDRGHEQY

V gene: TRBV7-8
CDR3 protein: ASSHRQGASHEQY

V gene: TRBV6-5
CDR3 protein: ASSSLGTSNYGYT

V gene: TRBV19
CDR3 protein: ASSMGRDTRTEAF

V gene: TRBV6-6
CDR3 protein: ASRDWGRQAF

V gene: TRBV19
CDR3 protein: ASSPQVDQPQH

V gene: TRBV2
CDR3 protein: ASSEAAGGSYEQY

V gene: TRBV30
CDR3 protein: ASGGLNQPQH

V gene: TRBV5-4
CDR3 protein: ASSPSAGVYEQY

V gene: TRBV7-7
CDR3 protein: ASSLGRAGGPRETQY

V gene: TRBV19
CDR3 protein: ASSSGHLNTEAF

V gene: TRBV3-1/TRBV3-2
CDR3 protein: ASSHRTGGVSNYEQY

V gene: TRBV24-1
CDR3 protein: ATSVIREYEQY

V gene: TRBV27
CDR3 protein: ASSPLLAGEGTDTQY

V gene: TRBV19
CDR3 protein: ASSSYRFGQGAENTEAF

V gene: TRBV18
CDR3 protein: ASSPSTTPDTQY

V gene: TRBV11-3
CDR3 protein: ASSLAGNSGNTIY

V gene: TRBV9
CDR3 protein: ASSVALGGQAEAF

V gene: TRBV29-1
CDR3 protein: SVARSGANVLT

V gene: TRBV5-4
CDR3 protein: ASSPGGGGETQY

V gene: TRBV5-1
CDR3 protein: ASKGATDTQY

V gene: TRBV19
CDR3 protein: ASSPGPWGNTEAF

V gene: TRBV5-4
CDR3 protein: ASSLEQGHGYT

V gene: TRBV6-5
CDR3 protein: ASRDRVGNTIY

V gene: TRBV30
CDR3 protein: AWSVSANTEAF

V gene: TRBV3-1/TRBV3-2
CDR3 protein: ASSQDRTVQTQY

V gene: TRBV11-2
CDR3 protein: ASSPPTYATQMNTEAF

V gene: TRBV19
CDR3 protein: ASSPVGGTYEQY

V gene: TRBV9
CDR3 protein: ASSVAQATNEKLF

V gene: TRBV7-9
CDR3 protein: ASSYRHGYNEKLF

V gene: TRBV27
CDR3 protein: ASSMRTSGSNEQF